This TCR beta chain was sequenced in a study of T cell responses to AZD1222 COVID-19 vaccine. The analysis combined second doses at about 4 or about 12 weeks. This table comes from immunoSEQ multiplex PCR, and its TCRdb copy is limited to in-frame clones, with some not included. The data show 90,000 to 120,000 clones, approximately 90% seen once. In this sample, this clone is large. As yet, its antigen is unknown. Points from the study as a whole: Mostly white British, mostly female donors; authors suggested clonal diversity may be underestimated. Baseline antibody screening turned up just six seropositive AZD1222 recipients. Repertoires were collected only later (after the peak T cell response had occurred).

The sample in question was peripheral blood, obtained 28 days after the second AZD1222 dose. This receptor was identified in an adult who received the AZD1222 COVID-19 vaccine.

In DNA, the CDR3 is TGTGCCAGTAGTTTGGGACCGATGAACACTGAAGCTTTCTTT. Its translation: CASSLGPMNTEAFF. The chain is built from TRBV19 and TRBJ1-1; D is perhaps TRBD1 (5 bases). Deletions cut 5 bases from V and 0 bases from J, with 10 bases between. The CDR3 consists of 14 residues. The V gene's germline CDR1 is LNHDA and CDR2 SQIVND (reference sequence).